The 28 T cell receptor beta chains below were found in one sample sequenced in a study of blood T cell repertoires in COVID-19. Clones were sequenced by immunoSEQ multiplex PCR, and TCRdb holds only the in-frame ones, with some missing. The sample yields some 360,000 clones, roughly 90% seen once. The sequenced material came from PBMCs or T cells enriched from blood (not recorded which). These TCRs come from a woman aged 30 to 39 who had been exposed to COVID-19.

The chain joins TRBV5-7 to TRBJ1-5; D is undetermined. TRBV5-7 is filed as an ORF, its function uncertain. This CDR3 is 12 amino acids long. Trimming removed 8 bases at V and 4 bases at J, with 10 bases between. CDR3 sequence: CASRALNQPQHF. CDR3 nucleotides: TGTGCCAGTCGAGCCCTAAATCAGCCCCAGCATTTT.

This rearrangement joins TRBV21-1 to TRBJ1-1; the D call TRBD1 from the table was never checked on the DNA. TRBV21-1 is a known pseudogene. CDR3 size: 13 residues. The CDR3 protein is CASREDRNTEAFF. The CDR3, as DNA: TGTGCCAGCAGGGAAGACAGGAACACTGAAGCTTTCTTT.

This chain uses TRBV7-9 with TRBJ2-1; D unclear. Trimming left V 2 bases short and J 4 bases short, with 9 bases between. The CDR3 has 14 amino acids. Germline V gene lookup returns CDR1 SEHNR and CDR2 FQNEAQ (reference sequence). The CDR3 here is CASSLLAQYNEQFF. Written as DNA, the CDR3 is TGTGCCAGCAGCTTATTGGCCCAGTACAATGAGCAGTTCTTC. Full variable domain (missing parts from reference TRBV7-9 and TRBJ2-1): DTGVSQNPRHKITKRGQNVTFRCDPISEHNRLYWYRQTLGQGPEFLTYFQNEAQLEKSRLLSDRFSAERPKGSFSTLEIQRTEQGDSAMYLCASSLLAQYNEQFFGPGTRLTVL.

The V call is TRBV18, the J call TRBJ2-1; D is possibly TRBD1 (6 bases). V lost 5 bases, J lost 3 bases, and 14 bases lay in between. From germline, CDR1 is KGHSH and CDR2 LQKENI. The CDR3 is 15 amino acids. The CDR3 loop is CASSGAQGVYNEQFF. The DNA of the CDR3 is TGTGCCAGCTCAGGGGCACAGGGAGTCTACAATGAGCAGTTCTTC.

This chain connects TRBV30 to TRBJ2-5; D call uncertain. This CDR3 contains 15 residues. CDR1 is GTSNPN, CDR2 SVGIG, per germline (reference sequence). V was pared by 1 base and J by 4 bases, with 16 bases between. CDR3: CAWSAKSSGGETQYF. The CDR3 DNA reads TGTGCCTGGAGTGCTAAATCATCCGGCGGAGAGACCCAGTACTTC.

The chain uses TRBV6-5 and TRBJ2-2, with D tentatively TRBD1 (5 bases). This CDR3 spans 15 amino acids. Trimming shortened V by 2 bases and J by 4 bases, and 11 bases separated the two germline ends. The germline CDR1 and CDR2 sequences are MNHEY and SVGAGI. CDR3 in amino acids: CASSYIGRATGELFF. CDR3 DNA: TGTGCCAGCAGTTACATCGGCAGGGCCACCGGGGAGCTGTTTTTT.

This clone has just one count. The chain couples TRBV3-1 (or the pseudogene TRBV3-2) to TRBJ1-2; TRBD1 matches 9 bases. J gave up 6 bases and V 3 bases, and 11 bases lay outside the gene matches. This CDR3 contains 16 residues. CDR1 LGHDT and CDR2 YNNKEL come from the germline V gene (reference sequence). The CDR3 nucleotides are TGTGCCAGCAGCCAGAAAAGACGCCGGGACAGGGATGGCTACACCTTC. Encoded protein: CASSQKRRRDRDGYTF.

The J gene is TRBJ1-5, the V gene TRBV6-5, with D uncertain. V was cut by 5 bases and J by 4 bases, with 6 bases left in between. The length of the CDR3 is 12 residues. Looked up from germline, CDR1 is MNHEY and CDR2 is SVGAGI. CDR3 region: CASSTSNQPQHF. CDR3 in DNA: TGTGCCAGCAGTACGAGTAATCAGCCCCAGCATTTT.

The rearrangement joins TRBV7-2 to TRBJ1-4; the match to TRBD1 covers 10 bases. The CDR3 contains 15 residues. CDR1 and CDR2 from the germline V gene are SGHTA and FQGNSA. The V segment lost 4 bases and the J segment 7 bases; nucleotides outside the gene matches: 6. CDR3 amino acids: CASSSRQGAGEKLFF. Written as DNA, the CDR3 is TGTGCCAGCAGCTCACGACAGGGGGCCGGTGAAAAACTGTTTTTT.

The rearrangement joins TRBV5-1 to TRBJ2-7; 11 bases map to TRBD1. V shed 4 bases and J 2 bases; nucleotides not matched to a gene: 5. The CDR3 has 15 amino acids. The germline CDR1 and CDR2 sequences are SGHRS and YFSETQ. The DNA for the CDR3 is TGCGCCAGCAGCCTGAGGACAGGGGGCACCTACGAGCAGTACTTC. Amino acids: CASSLRTGGTYEQYF.

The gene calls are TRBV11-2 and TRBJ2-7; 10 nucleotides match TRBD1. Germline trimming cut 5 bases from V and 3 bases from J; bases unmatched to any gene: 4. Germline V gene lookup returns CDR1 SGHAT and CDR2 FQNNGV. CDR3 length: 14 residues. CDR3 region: CASSTGQGVYEQYF. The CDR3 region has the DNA TGTGCCAGCAGCACCGGACAGGGGGTCTACGAGCAGTACTTC.

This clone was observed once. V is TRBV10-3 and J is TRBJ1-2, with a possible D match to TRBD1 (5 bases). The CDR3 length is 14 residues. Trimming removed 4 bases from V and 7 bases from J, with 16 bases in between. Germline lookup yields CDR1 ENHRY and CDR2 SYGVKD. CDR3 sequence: CAISGEGNVGGYTF. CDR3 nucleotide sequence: TGTGCCATCAGTGGGGAGGGGAACGTAGGTGGCTACACCTTC.

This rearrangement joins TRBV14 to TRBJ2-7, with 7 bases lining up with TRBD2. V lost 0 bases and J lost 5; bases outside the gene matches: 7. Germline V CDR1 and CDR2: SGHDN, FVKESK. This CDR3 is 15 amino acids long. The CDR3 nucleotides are TGTGCCAGCAGCCAAGACTGGGGGAGGGTCCACGAGCAGTACTTC. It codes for CASSQDWGRVHEQYF.

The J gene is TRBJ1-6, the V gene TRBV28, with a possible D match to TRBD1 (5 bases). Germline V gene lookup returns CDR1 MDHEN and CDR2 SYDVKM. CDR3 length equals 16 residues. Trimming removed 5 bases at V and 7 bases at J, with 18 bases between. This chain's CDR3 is CASSGGLGLGNSPLHF. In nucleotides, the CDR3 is TGTGCCAGCAGTGGCGGATTGGGGCTGGGAAATTCACCCCTCCACTTT.

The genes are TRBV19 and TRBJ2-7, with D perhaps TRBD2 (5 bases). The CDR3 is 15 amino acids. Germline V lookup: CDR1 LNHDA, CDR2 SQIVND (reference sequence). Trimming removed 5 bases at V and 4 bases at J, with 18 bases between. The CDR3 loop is CASSSISARGYEQYF. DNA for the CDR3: TGTGCCAGTAGTTCGATTAGCGCGCGTGGGTACGAGCAGTACTTC.

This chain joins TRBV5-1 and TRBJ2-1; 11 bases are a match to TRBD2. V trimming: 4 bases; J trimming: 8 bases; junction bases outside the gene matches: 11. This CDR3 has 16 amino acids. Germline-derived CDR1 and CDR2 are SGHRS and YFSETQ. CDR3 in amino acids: CASSGEVTSGTHEQFF. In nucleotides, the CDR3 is TGCGCCAGCAGCGGGGAGGTGACTAGCGGGACCCATGAGCAGTTCTTC. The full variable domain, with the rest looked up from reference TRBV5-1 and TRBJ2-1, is KAGVTQTPRYLIKTRGQQVTLSCSPISGHRSVSWYQQTPGQGLQFLFEYFSETQRNKGNFPGRFSGRQFSNSRSEMNVSTLELGDSALYLCASSGEVTSGTHEQFFGPGTRLTVL.

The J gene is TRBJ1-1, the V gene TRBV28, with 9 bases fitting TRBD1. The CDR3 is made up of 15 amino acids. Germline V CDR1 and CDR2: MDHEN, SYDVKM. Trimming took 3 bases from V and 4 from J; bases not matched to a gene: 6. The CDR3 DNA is TGTGCCAGCAGTTTGGCTCACAGGGGGCTCACTGAAGCTTTCTTT. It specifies CASSLAHRGLTEAFF. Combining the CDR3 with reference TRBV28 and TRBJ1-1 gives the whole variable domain DVKVTQSSRYLVKRTGEKVFLECVQDMDHENMFWYRQDPGLGLRLIYFSYDVKMKEKGDIPEGYSVSREKKERFSLILESASTNQTSMYLCASSLAHRGLTEAFFGQGTRLTVV.

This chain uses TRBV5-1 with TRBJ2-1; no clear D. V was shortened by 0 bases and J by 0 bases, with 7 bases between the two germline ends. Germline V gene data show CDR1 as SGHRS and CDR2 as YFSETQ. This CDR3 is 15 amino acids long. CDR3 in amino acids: CASSLAPVSYNEQFF. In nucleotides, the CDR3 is TGCGCCAGCAGCTTGGCCCCAGTCTCCTACAATGAGCAGTTCTTC.

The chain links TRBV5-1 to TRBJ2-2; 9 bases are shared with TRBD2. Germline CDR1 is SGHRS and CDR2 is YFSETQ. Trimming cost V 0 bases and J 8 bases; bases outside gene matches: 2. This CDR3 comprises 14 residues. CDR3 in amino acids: CASSLGTSEGELFF. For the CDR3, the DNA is TGCGCCAGCAGCTTGGGGACTAGCGAAGGGGAGCTGTTTTTT.

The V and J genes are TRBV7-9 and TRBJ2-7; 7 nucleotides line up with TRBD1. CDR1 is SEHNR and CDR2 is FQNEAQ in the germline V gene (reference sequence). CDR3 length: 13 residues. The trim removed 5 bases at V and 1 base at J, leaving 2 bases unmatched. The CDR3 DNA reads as TGTGCCAGCAGCGTGACAGGGTCCTACGAGCAGTACTTC. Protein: CASSVTGSYEQYF.

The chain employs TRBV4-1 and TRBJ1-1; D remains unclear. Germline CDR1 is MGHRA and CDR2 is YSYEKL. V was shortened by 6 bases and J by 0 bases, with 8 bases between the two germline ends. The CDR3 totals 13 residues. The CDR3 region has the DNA TGCGCCAGCAGAGCGGCCATGAACACTGAAGCTTTCTTT. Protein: CASRAAMNTEAFF.

CDR3 DNA: TGTGCCAGCAGCGTAGATGAGAGGGGATTAAGACAGGGGGCTGGAGAGCAGTACTTC. This gives the protein CASSVDERGLRQGAGEQYF. The chain recombines TRBV9 with TRBJ2-7, with TRBD1 identical over 10 bases. Germline V gene sequence: CDR1 SGDLS, CDR2 YYNGEE. There are 19 residues in the CDR3. The junction had 19 bases not matched to a gene; V was cut back by 0 bases and J by 7 bases.

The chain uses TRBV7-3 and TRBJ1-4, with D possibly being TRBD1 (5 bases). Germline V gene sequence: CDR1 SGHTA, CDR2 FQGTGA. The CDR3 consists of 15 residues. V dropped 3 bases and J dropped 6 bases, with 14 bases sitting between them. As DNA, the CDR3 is TGTGCCAGCAGCTTCCAAGCTCCGGGGGATGAAAAACTGTTTTTT. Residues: CASSFQAPGDEKLFF.

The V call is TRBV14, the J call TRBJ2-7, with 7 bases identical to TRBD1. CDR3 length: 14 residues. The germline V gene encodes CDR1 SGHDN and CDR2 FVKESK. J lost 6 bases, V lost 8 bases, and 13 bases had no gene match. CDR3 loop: CASGFLTTGSEQYF. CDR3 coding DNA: TGTGCCAGCGGGTTTTTGACGACAGGGAGCGAGCAGTACTTC.

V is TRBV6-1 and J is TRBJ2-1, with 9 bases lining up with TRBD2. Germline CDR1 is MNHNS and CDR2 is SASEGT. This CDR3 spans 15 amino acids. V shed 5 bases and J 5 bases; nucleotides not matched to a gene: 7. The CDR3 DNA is TGTGCCAGCAGTTCTGGCGGGAGGGCCCACAATGAGCAGTTCTTC. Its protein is CASSSGGRAHNEQFF.

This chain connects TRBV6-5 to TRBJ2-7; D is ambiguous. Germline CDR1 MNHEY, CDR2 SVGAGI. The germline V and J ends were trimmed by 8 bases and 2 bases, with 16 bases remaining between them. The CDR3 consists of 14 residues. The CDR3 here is CASGLHGPTYEQYF. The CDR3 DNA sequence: TGTGCCAGCGGCCTCCATGGCCCCACCTACGAGCAGTACTTC.

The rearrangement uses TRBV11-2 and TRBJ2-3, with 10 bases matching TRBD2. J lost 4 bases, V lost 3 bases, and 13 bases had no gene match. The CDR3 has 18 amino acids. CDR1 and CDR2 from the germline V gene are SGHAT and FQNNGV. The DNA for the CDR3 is TGTGCCAGCAGCTTTAGAACCCCAGCGGGAGGGCGTGCAGATACGCAGTATTTT. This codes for CASSFRTPAGGRADTQYF. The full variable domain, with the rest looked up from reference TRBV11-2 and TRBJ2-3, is EAGVAQSPRYKIIEKRQSVAFWCNPISGHATLYWYQQILGQGPKLLIQFQNNGVVDDSQLPKDRFSAERLKGVDSTLKIQPAKLEDSAVYLCASSFRTPAGGRADTQYFGPGTRLTVL.

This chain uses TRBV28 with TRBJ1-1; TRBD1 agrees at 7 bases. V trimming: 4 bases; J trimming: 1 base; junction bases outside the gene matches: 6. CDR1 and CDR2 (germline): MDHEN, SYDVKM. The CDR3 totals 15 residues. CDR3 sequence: CASSSPTGRNTEAFF. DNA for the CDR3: TGTGCCAGCAGTTCGCCGACAGGGAGGAACACTGAAGCTTTCTTT.